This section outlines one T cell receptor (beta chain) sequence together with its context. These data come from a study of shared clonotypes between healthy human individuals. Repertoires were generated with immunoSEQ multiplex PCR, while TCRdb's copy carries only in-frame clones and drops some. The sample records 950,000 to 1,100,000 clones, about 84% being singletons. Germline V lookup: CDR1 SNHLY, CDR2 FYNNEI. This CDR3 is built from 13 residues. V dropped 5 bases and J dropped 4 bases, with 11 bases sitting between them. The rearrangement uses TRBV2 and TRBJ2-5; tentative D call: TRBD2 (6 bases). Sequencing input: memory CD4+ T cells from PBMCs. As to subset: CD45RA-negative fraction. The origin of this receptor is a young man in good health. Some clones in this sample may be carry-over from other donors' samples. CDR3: CASSRLEGETQYF. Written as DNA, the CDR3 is TGTGCCAGCAGTCGACTAGAGGGAGAGACCCAGTACTTC. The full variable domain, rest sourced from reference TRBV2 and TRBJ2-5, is EPEVTQTPSHQVTQMGQEVILRCVPISNHLYFYWYRQILGQKVEFLVSFYNNEISEKSEIFDDQFSVERPDGSNFTLKIRSTKLEDSAMYFCASSRLEGETQYFGPGTRLLVL.